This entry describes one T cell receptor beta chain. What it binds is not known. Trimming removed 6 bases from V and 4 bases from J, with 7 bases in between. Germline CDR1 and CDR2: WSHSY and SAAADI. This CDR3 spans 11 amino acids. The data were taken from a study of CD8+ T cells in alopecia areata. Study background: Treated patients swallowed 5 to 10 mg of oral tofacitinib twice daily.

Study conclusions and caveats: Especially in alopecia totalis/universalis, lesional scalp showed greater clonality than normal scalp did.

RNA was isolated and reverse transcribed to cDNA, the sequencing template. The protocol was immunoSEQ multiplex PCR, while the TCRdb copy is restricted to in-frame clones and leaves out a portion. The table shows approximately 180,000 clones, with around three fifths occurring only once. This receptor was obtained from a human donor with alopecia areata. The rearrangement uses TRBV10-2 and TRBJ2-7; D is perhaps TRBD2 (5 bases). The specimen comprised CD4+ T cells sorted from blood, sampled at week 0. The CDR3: CASRRGYEQYF. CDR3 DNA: TGCGCCAGCAGAAGAGGGTACGAGCAGTACTTC.